The 24 T cell receptor beta chains below all came from one sample that was sequenced in a study of cytomegalovirus exposure and HLA in healthy donors. PCR amplification relied on 60 Vbeta primers (plus 13 Jbeta primers). Repertoires were generated with immunoSEQ multiplex PCR, while TCRdb's copy carries only in-frame clones and drops some. The sample has about 160,000 clones, under 80% seen once. The sequenced sample was PBMCs. Source of these receptors: a woman aged 25-40 years in good health and CMV-seronegative.

This clone was detected only once. The gene calls are TRBV9 and TRBJ2-5, with 10 nucleotides matching TRBD1. The better agreement between TRBJ2-7 and the DNA end casts doubt on the J call. Germline loops: CDR1 SGDLS, CDR2 YYNGEE. This CDR3 spans 13 amino acids. CDR3 coding DNA: TGTGCCAGCAGCGTAGGGACAGGGGGCGAGCAGTACTTC. Its translation: CASSVGTGGEQYF.

The chain recombines TRBV4-1 with TRBJ2-3, with 8 bases that match TRBD2. CDR1 is MGHRA, CDR2 YSYEKL, per germline. With 5 bases clipped from V and 1 base from J, the junction kept 11 bases outside the gene matches. This CDR3 has 17 amino acids. The CDR3 spells CASSTRQGRGGTDTQYF. In nucleotides, the CDR3 is TGCGCCAGCAGCACCCGTCAGGGGCGGGGGGGCACAGATACGCAGTATTTT.

CDR3 protein: CASSLGGGARETQYF. CDR3 DNA: TGTGCCAGCAGCTTAGGCGGGGGGGCCAGGGAGACCCAGTACTTC. The chain carries TRBV7-7 and TRBJ2-5, with TRBD2 matching over 9 bases. This CDR3 is built from 15 residues. Per germline, CDR1 SSHAT and CDR2 FNYEAQ (reference sequence). The V segment lost 1 base and the J segment 5 bases; nucleotides outside the gene matches: 5.

This clone has only a few counts. The chain uses TRBV27 and TRBJ1-2; TRBD1 might be the D (5 bases). Germline V gene lookup returns CDR1 MNHEY and CDR2 SMNVEV (reference sequence). V was shortened by 2 bases and J by 3 bases, with 19 bases between the two germline ends. The CDR3 has 17 amino acids. The DNA of the CDR3 is TGTGCCAGCAGTTTAACGCAGGGATCTGGACCACACTATGGCTACACCTTC. This encodes CASSLTQGSGPHYGYTF.

In nucleotides, the CDR3 is TGTGCCTGGGTGGGCAGGCCCTTGACAGATACGCAGTATTTT. Its protein is CAWVGRPLTDTQYF. The gene calls are TRBV30 and TRBJ2-3; D remains ambiguous. This CDR3 contains 14 residues. CDR1 and CDR2 (germline): GTSNPN, SVGIG (reference sequence). V was trimmed by 5 bases and J by 3 bases, leaving 15 bases between them.

The chain has TRBV28 and TRBJ1-4; TRBD1 is a possible D gene (6 bases). Trimming removed 7 bases from V and 8 bases from J, with 11 bases in between. This CDR3 contains 12 residues. CDR1 MDHEN and CDR2 SYDVKM come from the germline V gene. The CDR3 DNA is TGTGCCAGCACTGACAGGATGGAAAAACTGTTTTTT. This translates into CASTDRMEKLFF. The full variable domain, in which reference TRBV28 and TRBJ1-4 provide the parts outside the CDR3, is DVKVTQSSRYLVKRTGEKVFLECVQDMDHENMFWYRQDPGLGLRLIYFSYDVKMKEKGDIPEGYSVSREKKERFSLILESASTNQTSMYLCASTDRMEKLFFGSGTQLSVL.

DNA of the CDR3: TGTGCCAGCAGCTGGGGTACAGGGGTCGACTATGGCTACACCTTC. Translating it yields CASSWGTGVDYGYTF. V is TRBV11-2 and J is TRBJ1-2, with 7 bases matching TRBD1. The CDR3 is made up of 15 amino acids. Germline CDR1 is SGHAT and CDR2 is FQNNGV. V shed 4 bases and J 3 bases; nucleotides not matched to a gene: 8.

In regard to this clone: At the DNA level, this CDR3 is encoded by other sequences in the same sample as well. The chain employs TRBV5-1 and TRBJ2-1; the match to TRBD2 covers 8 bases. Germline loops: CDR1 SGHRS, CDR2 YFSETQ. V was clipped by 0 bases and J by 0 bases; unmatched bases: 2. This CDR3 contains 16 residues. The CDR3 sequence: CASSLGSGGSYNEQFF. CDR3 bases: TGCGCCAGCAGCTTGGGAAGCGGGGGCTCCTACAATGAGCAGTTCTTC.

The chain employs TRBV29-1 and TRBJ1-1, with TRBD1 matching 7 bases. The V and J ends lost 7 bases and 1 base, in that order; junction bases with no gene match: 3. Germline CDR1 SQVTM, CDR2 ANQGSEA. The CDR3 loop spans 12 amino acids. The CDR3 DNA reads as TGCAGCGCCGGGACAGCGAACACTGAAGCTTTCTTT. It translates to CSAGTANTEAFF.

This clone was counted a few times. The V gene is TRBV11-3, the J gene TRBJ1-1; D ambiguous. The CDR3 extends over 13 amino acids. V was cut by 1 base and J by 1 base, with 4 bases left in between. Germline-derived CDR1 and CDR2 are SGHNT and YENEEA. Written as DNA, the CDR3 is TGTGCCAGCAGCTTAGGTCAGAACACTGAAGCTTTCTTT. Translated: CASSLGQNTEAFF.

The rearrangement uses TRBV5-1 and TRBJ2-5, with TRBD2 identical over 8 bases. Losses at the gene ends were 4 bases for V and 1 base for J; bases not matched to a gene: 3. The germline V gene encodes CDR1 SGHRS and CDR2 YFSETQ. This CDR3 region has 14 residues. The CDR3 nucleotides are TGCGCCAGCAGCCTCGGACTAGCCCAAGAGACCCAGTACTTC. It codes for CASSLGLAQETQYF.

This clone appeared a few times. The rearrangement uses TRBV5-1 and TRBJ2-1; D unclear. Germline V gene data show CDR1 as SGHRS and CDR2 as YFSETQ. The CDR3 length is 14 residues. With 4 bases removed from V and 2 bases from J, the gap between germline ends came to 10 bases. CDR3 sequence: CASSLPPTYNEQFF. DNA for the CDR3: TGCGCCAGCAGCCTACCTCCCACCTACAATGAGCAGTTCTTC. The whole variable domain, remainder taken from reference TRBV5-1 and TRBJ2-1, is KAGVTQTPRYLIKTRGQQVTLSCSPISGHRSVSWYQQTPGQGLQFLFEYFSETQRNKGNFPGRFSGRQFSNSRSEMNVSTLELGDSALYLCASSLPPTYNEQFFGPGTRLTVL.

The genes are TRBV7-9 and TRBJ1-1, with a weak D call TRBD1 (6 bases). Germline loops: CDR1 SEHNR, CDR2 FQNEAQ (reference sequence). CDR3 length: 12 amino acids. V lost 5 bases to trimming and J lost 8 bases, with 12 bases between them. CDR3 sequence: CASSLGRGEAFF. In nucleotides, the CDR3 is TGTGCCAGCAGCCTCGGTAGGGGGGAAGCTTTCTTT.

The chain uses TRBV7-2 and TRBJ2-4; tentative D call: TRBD2 (5 bases). Germline V gives CDR1 SGHTA, CDR2 FQGNSA. This CDR3 is built from 15 residues. V dropped 1 base and J dropped 3 bases, with 10 bases sitting between them. CDR3 nucleotides: TGTGCCAGCAGCTTAGTAGGAGCGGTCAAAAACATTCAGTACTTC. Translation gives CASSLVGAVKNIQYF.

The V and J genes are TRBV30 and TRBJ1-2; TRBD1 matches 8 bases. The CDR3 covers 11 residues. Germline V gene sequence: CDR1 GTSNPN, CDR2 SVGIG (reference sequence). The V and J ends lost 6 bases and 8 bases, in that order; junction bases with no gene match: 5. The CDR3 DNA reads TGTGCCTGCCACCAGGGGGCCGGCTACACCTTC. This sequence encodes CACHQGAGYTF.

V is TRBV2 and J is TRBJ1-2, with D possibly matching TRBD1 (6 bases). Germline V gene lookup returns CDR1 SNHLY and CDR2 FYNNEI. The CDR3 totals 14 residues. The V gene lost 5 bases and the J gene lost 7 bases, with 17 bases spanning the gap. The CDR3: CASSPGTTGSGYTF. The CDR3 DNA follows: TGTGCCAGCAGTCCCGGGACAACAGGAAGTGGCTACACCTTC.

A single count supports this clone. The CDR3 sequence: CASTREGGEKLFF. CDR3 sequence (DNA): TGTGCCAGCACCCGGGAGGGAGGCGAAAAACTGTTTTTT. V is TRBV2 and J is TRBJ1-4; the D is unclear. V lost 7 bases and J lost 8, with 14 bases in between. The CDR3 covers 13 residues. Per germline, CDR1 SNHLY and CDR2 FYNNEI.

The chain recombines TRBV30 with TRBJ1-1, with 9 bases identical to TRBD1. The CDR3 runs 14 residues. Germline CDR1 GTSNPN, CDR2 SVGIG (reference sequence). J was trimmed by 6 bases and V by 4 bases; bases with no gene match: 9. CDR3 nucleotides: TGTGCCTGGAATACTGGGACAGGGAGGCCTGAAGCTTTCTTT. It translates to CAWNTGTGRPEAFF.

The J gene is TRBJ2-5, the V gene TRBV4-1, with D tentatively TRBD2 (7 bases). TRBJ2-7 explains the end of the DNA better; the J call may be wrong. The CDR3 contains 15 residues. From germline, CDR1 is MGHRA and CDR2 YSYEKL. Here the CDR3 reads CASSQGAGAINEQYF. CDR3 coding DNA: TGCGCCAGCAGCCAAGGGGCGGGGGCCATTAACGAGCAGTACTTC.

This chain connects TRBV7-6 to TRBJ2-3; TRBD2 matches 14 bases. The CDR3 runs 18 residues. V dropped 4 bases and J dropped 3; count of bases not matched to a gene: 9. Germline V gene sequence: CDR1 SGHVS, CDR2 FNYEAQ. The CDR3 nucleotides are TGTGCCAGCAGCTCCCGGACTAGCGGGGGGTTGAGGACAGATACGCAGTATTTT. Its translation is CASSSRTSGGLRTDTQYF.

This chain joins TRBV18 and TRBJ1-4; D uncertain. Germline V gene lookup returns CDR1 KGHSH and CDR2 LQKENI. CDR3 length: 16 residues. V shed 3 bases and J shed 0 bases, with 11 bases lying between them. This CDR3 reads CASSPRRVATNEKLFF. Here the CDR3 DNA reads TGTGCCAGCTCACCGCGGAGGGTCGCAACTAATGAAAAACTGTTTTTT.

The chain combines TRBV28 with TRBJ2-5; tentatively, D is TRBD2 (5 bases). The V gene lost 2 bases and the J gene lost 5 bases, with 18 bases spanning the gap. Germline V gene sequence: CDR1 MDHEN, CDR2 SYDVKM. This CDR3 has 16 amino acids. The CDR3 DNA is TGTGCCAGCAGTTTAGAAACCCGAGGAGGCGAGGAGACCCAGTACTTC. Translated, it gives CASSLETRGGEETQYF.

J is TRBJ2-7 and V is TRBV27; D gene unclear. With 3 bases removed from V and 5 bases from J, the gap between germline ends came to 5 bases. The CDR3 consists of 11 residues. Germline CDR1 and CDR2: MNHEY and SMNVEV (reference sequence). The CDR3 loop reads CASSFRDEQYF. CDR3 coding DNA: TGTGCCAGCAGTTTCCGGGACGAGCAGTACTTC.

The V call is TRBV5-1, the J call TRBJ2-1, with D maybe TRBD2 (5 bases). The CDR3 is 16 residues long. Between the trimmed V and J ends, which lost 0 bases and 0 bases, there was a span of 10 bases. Per the germline V gene, CDR1 is SGHRS and CDR2 is YFSETQ. CDR3 region: CASSLEEGFSYNEQFF. CDR3 bases: TGCGCCAGCAGCTTGGAAGAGGGCTTCTCCTACAATGAGCAGTTCTTC.